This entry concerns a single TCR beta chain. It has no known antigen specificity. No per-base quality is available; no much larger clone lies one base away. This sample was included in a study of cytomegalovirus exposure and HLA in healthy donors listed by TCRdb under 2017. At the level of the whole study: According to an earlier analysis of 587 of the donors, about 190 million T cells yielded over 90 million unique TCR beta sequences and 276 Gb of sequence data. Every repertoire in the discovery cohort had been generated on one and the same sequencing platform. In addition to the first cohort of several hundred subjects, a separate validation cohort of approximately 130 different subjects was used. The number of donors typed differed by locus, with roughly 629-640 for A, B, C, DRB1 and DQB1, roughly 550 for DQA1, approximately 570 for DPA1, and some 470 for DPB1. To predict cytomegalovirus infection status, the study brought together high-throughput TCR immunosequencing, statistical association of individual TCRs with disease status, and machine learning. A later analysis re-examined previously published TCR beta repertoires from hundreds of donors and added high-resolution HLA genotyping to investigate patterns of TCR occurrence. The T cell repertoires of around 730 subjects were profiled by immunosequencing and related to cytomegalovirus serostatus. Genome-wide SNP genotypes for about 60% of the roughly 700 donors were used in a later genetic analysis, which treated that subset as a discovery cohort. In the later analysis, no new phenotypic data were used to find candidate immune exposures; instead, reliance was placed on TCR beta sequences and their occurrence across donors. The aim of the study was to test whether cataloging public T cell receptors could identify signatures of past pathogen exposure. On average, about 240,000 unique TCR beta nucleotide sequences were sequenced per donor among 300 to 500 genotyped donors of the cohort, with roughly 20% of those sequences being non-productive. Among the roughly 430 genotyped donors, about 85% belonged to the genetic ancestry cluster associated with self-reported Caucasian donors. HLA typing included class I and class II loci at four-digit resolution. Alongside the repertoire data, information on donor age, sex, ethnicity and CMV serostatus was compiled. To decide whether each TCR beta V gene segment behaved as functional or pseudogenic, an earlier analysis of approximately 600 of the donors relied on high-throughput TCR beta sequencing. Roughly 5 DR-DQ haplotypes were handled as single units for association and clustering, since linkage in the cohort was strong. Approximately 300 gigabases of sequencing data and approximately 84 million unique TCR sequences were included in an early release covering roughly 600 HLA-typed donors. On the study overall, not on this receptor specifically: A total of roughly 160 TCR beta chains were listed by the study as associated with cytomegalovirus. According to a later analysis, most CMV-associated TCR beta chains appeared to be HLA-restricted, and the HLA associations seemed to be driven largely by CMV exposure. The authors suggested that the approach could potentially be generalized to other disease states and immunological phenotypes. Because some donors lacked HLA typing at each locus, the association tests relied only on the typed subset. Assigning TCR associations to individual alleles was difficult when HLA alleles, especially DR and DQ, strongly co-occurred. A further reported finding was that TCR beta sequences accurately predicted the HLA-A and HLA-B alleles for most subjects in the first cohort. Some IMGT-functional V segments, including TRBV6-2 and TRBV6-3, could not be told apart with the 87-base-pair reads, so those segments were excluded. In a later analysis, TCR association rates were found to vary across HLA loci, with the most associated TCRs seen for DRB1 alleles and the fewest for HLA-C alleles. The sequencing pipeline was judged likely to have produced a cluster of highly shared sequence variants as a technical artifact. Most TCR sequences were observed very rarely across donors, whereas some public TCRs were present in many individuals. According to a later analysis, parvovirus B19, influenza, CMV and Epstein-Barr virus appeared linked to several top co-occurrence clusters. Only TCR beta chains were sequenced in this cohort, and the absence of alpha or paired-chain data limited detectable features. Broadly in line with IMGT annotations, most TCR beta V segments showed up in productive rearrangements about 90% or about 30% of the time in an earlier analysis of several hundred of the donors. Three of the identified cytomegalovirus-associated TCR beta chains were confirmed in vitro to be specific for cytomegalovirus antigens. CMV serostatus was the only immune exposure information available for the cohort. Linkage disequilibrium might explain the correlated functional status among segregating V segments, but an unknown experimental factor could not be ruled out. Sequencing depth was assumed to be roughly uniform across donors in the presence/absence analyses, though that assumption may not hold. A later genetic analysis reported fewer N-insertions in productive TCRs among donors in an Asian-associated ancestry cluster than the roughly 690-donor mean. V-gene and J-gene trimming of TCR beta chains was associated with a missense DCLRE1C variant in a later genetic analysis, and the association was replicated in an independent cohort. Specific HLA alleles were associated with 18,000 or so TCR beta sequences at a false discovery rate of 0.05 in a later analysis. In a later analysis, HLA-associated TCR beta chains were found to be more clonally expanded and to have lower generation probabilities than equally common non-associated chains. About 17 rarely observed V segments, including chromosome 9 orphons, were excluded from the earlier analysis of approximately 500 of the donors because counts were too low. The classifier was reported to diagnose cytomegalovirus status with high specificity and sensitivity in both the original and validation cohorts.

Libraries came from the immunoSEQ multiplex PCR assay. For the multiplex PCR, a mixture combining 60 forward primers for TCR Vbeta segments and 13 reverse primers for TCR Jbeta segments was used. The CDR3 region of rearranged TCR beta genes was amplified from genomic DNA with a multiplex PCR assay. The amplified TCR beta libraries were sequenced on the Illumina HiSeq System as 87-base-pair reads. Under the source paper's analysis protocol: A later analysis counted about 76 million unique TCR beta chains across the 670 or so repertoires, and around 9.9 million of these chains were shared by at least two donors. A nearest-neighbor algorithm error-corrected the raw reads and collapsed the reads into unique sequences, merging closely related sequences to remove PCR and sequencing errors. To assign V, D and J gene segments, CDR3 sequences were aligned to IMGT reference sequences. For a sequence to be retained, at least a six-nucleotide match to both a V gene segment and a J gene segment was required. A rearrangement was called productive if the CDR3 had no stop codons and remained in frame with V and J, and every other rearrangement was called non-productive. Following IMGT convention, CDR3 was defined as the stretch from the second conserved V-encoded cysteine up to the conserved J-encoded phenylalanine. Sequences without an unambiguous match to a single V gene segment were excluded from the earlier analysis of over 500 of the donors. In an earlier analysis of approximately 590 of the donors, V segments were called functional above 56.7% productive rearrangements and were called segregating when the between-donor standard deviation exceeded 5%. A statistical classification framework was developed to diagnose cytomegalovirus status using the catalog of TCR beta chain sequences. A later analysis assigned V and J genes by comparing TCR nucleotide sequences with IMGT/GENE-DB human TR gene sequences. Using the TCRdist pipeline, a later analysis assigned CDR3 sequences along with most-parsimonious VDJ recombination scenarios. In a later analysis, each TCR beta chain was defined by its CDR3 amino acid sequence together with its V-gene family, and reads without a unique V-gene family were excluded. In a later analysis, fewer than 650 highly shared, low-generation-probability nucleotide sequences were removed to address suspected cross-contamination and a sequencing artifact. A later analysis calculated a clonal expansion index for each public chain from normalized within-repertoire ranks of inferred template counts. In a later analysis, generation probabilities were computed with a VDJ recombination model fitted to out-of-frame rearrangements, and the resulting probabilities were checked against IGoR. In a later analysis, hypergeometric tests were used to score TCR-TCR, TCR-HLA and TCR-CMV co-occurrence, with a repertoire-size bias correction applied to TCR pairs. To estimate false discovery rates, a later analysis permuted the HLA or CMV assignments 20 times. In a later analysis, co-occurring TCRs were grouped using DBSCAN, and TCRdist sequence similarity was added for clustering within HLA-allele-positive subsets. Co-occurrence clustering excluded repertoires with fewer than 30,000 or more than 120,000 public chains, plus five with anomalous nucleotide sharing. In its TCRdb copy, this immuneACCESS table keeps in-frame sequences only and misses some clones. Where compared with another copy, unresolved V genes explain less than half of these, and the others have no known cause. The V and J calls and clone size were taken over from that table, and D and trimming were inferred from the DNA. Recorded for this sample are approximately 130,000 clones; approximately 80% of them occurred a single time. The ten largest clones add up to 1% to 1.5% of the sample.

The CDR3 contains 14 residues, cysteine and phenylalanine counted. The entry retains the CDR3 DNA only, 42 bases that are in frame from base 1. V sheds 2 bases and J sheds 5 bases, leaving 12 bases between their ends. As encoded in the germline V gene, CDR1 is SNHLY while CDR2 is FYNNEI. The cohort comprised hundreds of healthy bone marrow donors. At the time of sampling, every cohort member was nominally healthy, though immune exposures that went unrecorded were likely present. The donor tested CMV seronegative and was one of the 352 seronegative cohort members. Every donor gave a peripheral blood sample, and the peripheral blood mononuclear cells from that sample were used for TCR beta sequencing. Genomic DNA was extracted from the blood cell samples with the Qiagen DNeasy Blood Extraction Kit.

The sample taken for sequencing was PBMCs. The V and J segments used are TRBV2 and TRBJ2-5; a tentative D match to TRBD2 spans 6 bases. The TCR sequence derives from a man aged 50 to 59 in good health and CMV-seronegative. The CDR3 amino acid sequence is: CASSEIGGKETQYF. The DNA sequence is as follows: TGTGCCAGCAGTGAAATTGGCGGGAAGGAGACCCAGTACTTC.